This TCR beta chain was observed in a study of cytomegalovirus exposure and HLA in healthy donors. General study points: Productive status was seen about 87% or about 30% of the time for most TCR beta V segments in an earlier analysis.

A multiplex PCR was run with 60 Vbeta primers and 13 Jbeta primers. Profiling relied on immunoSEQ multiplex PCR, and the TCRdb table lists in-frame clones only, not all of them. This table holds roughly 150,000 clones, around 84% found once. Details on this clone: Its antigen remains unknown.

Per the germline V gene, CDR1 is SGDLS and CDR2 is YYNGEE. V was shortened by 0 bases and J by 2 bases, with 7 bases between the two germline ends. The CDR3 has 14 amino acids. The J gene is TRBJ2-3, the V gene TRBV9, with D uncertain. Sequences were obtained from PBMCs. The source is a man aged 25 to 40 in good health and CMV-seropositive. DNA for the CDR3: TGTGCCAGCAGCGTAGGATTAGTCACAGATACGCAGTATTTT. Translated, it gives CASSVGLVTDTQYF. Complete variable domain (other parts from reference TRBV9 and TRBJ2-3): DSGVTQTPKHLITATGQRVTLRCSPRSGDLSVYWYQQSLDQGLQFLIQYYNGEERAKGNILERFSAQQFPDLHSELNLSSLELGDSALYFCASSVGLVTDTQYFGPGTRLTVL.